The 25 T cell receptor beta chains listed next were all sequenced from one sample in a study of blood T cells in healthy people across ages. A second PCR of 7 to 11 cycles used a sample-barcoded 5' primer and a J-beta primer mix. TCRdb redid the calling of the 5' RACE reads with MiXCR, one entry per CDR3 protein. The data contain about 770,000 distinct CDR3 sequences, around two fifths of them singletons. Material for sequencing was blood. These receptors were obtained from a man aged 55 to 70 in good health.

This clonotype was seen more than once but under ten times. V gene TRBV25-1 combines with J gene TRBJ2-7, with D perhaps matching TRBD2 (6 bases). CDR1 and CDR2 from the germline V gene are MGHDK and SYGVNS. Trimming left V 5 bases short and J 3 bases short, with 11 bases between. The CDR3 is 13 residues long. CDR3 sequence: CASSYAGIYEQYF. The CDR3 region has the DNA TGTGCCAGCAGTTACGCGGGGATCTACGAGCAGTACTTC.

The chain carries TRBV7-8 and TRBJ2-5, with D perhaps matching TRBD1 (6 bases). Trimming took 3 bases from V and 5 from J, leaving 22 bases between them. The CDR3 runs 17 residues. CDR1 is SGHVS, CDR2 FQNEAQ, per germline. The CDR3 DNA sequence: TGTGCCAGCAGCTTGCACCGAACGGCAACAGGGTTGGAGACCCAGTACTTC. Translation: CASSLHRTATGLETQYF.

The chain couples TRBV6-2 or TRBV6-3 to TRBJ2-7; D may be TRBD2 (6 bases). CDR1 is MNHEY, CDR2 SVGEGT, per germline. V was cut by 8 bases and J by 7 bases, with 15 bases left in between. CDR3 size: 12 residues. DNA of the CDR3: TGTGCCAGCCAACAGGCCGCGGGGGAGCAGTACTTC. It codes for CASQQAAGEQYF.

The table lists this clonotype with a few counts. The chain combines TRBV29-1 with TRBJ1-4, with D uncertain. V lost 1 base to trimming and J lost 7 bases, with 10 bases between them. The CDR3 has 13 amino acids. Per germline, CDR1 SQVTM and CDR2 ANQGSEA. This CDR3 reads CSVEGSKGEKLFF. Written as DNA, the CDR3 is TGCAGCGTTGAAGGCAGTAAAGGTGAAAAACTGTTTTTT. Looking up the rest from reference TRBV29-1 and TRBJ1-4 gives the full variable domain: SAVISQKPSRDICQRGTSLTIQCQVDSQVTMMFWYRQQPGQSLTLIATANQGSEATYESGFVIDKFPISRPNLTFSTLTVSNMSPEDSSIYLCSVEGSKGEKLFFGSGTQLSVL.

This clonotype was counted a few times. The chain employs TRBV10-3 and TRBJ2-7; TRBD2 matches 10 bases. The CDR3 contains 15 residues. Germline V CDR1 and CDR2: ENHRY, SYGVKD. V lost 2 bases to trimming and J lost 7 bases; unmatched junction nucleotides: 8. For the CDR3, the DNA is TGTGCCATCAGTGAGCCCAGCGGGGGGGCAGATGAGCAGTACTTC. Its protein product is CAISEPSGGADEQYF.

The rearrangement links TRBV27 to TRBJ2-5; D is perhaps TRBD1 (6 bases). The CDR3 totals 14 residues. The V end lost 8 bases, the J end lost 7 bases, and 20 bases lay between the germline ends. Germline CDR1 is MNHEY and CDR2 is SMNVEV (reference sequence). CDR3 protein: CASVDWDNAGTQYF. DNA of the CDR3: TGTGCCAGCGTTGACTGGGACAATGCGGGGACCCAGTACTTC.

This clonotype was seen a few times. The chain's CDR3 is CASSQGLVADNEQFF. As DNA, the CDR3 is TGTGCCAGCAGCCAAGGTCTAGTTGCCGACAATGAGCAGTTCTTC. The chain uses TRBV4-2 and TRBJ2-1; no clear D. Trimming took off 1 base at V and 5 bases at J, with 12 bases between the two ends. Looked up from germline, CDR1 is LGHNA and CDR2 is YNFKEQ. This CDR3 is 15 amino acids long.

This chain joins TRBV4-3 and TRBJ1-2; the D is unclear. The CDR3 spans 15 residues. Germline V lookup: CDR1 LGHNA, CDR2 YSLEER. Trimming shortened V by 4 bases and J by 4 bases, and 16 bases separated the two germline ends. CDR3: CASSPHATPIYGYTF. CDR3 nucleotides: TGCGCCAGCAGCCCCCATGCCACCCCTATCTATGGCTACACCTTC.

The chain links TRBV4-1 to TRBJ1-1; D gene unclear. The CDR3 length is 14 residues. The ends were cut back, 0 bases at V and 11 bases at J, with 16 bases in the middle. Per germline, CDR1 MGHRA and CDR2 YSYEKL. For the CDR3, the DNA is TGCGCCAGCAGCCAAGATGGGGAGGCCCGATCGGCTTTCTTT. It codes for CASSQDGEARSAFF.

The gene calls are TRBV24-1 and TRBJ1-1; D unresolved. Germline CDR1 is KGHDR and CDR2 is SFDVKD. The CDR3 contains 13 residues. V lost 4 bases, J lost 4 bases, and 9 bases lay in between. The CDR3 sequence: CATSDAMGTEAFF. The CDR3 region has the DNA TGTGCCACCAGTGACGCCATGGGCACTGAAGCTTTCTTT.

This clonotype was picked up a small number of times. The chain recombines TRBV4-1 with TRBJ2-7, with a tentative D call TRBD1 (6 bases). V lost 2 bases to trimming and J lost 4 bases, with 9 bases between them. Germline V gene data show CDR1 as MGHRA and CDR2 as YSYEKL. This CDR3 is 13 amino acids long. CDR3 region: CASSQQTGYEQYF. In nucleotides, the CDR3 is TGCGCCAGCAGCCAACAGACAGGTTACGAGCAGTACTTC.

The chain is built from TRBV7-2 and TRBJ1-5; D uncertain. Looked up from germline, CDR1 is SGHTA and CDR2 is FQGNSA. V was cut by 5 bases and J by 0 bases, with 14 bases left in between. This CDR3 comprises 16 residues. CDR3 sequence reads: CASSLREGSSNQPQHF. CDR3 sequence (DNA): TGTGCCAGCAGCCTCCGGGAGGGCAGTAGCAATCAGCCCCAGCATTTT. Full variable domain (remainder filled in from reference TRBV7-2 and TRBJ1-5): GAGVSQSPSNKVTEKGKDVELRCDPISGHTALYWYRQSLGQGLEFLIYFQGNSAPDKSGLPSDRFSAERTGGSVSTLTIQRTQQEDSAVYLCASSLREGSSNQPQHFGDGTRLSIL.

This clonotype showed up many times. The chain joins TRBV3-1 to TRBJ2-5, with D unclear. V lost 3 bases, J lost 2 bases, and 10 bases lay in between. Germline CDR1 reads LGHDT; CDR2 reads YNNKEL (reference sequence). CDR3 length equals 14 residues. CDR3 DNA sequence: TGTGCCAGCAGCCATCTGGACCTACAAGAGACCCAGTACTTC. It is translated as CASSHLDLQETQYF.

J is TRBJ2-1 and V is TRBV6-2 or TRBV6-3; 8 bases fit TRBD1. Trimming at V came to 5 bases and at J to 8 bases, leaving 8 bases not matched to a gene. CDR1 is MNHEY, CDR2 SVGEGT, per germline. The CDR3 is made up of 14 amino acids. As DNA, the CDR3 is TGTGCCAGCAGTGAATGGGCGACAGGGGATGAGCAGTTCTTC. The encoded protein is CASSEWATGDEQFF.

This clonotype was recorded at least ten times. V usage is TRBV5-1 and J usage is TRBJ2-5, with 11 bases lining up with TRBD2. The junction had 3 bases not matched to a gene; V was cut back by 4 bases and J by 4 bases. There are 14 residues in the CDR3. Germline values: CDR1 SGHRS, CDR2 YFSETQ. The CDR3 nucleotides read TGCGCCAGCAGCGGAGGGACTAGCGGAGAGACCCAGTACTTC. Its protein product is CASSGGTSGETQYF. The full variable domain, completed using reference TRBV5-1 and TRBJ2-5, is KAGVTQTPRYLIKTRGQQVTLSCSPISGHRSVSWYQQTPGQGLQFLFEYFSETQRNKGNFPGRFSGRQFSNSRSEMNVSTLELGDSALYLCASSGGTSGETQYFGPGTRLLVL.

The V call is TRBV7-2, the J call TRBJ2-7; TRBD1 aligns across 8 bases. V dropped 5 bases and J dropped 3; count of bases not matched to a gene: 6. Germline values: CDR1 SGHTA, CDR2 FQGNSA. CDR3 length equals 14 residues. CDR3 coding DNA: TGTGCCAGCAGCGCCGCGACAGGGGACTACGAGCAGTACTTC. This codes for CASSAATGDYEQYF. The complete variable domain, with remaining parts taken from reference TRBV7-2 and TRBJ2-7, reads GAGVSQSPSNKVTEKGKDVELRCDPISGHTALYWYRQSLGQGLEFLIYFQGNSAPDKSGLPSDRFSAERTGGSVSTLTIQRTQQEDSAVYLCASSAATGDYEQYFGPGTRLTVT.

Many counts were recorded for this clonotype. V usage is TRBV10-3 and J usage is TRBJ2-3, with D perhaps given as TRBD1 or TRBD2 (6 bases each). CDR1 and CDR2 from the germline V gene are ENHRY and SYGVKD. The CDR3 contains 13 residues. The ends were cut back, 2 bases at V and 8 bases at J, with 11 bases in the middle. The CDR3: CAISEGQTSTQYF. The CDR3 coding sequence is TGTGCCATCAGTGAGGGACAGACTAGTACGCAGTATTTT.

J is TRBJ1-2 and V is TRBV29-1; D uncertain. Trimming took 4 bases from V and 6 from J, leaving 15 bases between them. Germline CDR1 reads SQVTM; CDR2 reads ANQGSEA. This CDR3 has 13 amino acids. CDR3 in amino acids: CSVACDKYDGYTF. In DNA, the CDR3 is TGCAGCGTTGCCTGCGACAAGTACGATGGCTACACCTTC.

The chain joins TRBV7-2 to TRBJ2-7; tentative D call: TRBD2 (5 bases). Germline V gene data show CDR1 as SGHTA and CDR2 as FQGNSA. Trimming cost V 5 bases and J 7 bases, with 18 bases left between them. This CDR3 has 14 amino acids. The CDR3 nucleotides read TGTGCCAGCAGCCTCACTAGTGGGGTCAATGAGCAGTACTTC. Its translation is CASSLTSGVNEQYF.

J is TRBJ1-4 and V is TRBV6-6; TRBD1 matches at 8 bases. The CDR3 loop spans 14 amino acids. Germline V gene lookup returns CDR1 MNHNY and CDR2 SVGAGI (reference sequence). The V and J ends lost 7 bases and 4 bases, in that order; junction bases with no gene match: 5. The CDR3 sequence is CASNYDRGNEKLFF. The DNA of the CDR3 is TGTGCCAGCAACTATGACAGGGGTAATGAAAAACTGTTTTTT.

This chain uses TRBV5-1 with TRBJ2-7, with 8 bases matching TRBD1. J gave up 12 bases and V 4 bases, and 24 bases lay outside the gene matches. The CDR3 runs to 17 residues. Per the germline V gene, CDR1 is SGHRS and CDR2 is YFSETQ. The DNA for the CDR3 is TGCGCCAGCAGCCCCACCTACCGGGACAGGAATATAGAGACCCGGTACTTC. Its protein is CASSPTYRDRNIETRYF.

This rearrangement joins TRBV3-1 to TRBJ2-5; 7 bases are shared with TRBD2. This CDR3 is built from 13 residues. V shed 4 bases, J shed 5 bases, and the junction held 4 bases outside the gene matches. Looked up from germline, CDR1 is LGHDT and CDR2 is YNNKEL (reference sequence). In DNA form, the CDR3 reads TGTGCCAGCAGCCCGGGGGGTCATGAGACCCAGTACTTC. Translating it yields CASSPGGHETQYF.

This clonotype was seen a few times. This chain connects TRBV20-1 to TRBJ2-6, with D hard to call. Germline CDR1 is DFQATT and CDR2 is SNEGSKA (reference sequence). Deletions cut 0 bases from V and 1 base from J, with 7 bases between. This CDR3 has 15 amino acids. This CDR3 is CSARERGSGANVLTF. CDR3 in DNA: TGCAGTGCTAGAGAAAGAGGTTCTGGGGCCAACGTCCTGACTTTC.

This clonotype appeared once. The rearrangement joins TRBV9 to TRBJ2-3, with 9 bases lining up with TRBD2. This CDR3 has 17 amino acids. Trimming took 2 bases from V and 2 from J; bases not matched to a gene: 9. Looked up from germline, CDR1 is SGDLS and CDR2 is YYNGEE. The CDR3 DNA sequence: TGTGCCAGCAGCGTTGGGAAAGCGGGGGGCCCCACAGATACGCAGTATTTT. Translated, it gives CASSVGKAGGPTDTQYF.

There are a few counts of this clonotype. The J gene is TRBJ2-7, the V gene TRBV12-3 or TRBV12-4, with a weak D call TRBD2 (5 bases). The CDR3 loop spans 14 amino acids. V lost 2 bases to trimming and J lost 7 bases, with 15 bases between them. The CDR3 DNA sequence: TGTGCCAGCAGTTTATCCAGGAGGTTGGGGGAGCAGTACTTC. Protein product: CASSLSRRLGEQYF.